This T cell receptor beta chain emerged from a study of regulatory T cells in long-lasting Graves disease. General study points: Accuracy may have suffered from the small sample size.

Concerning this clonotype: Its antigen is not known.

With iRepertoire HTBI primers and Arm-PCR of CDR3 regions, TCR beta libraries were built. TCRdb re-derived calls from the multiplex PCR reads in MiXCR, one entry per CDR3 protein. The table includes around 230,000 distinct CDR3 sequences, about 16% detected once. Stated time point: newly diagnosed GD, antithyroid drugs for less than 3 months. The TCR library was made from RNA that had been extracted from PBMCs in TRIzol. This CDR3 has 16 residues. Unmatched junction bases numbered 8, after V lost 0 bases and J lost 9 bases. Per the germline V gene, CDR1 is SGDLS and CDR2 is YYNGEE. The receptor was isolated from a female donor with Graves disease. The sequences come from peripheral blood mononuclear cells (PBMCs), collected at new diagnosis, from a patient treated with antithyroid drugs. The J gene is TRBJ2-7, the V gene TRBV9, with 14 bases matching TRBD2. CDR3: CASSVEGTSGRRGQYF. Written as DNA, the CDR3 is TGTGCCAGCAGCGTAGAGGGGACTAGCGGGAGACGAGGGCAGTACTTC. Full variable domain (rest looked up from reference TRBV9 and TRBJ2-7): DSGVTQTPKHLITATGQRVTLRCSPRSGDLSVYWYQQSLDQGLQFLIQYYNGEERAKGNILERFSAQQFPDLHSELNLSSLELGDSALYFCASSVEGTSGRRGQYFGPGTRLTVT.